This T cell receptor beta chain was recorded in a study of patients and donors after allogeneic stem cell transplantation. This clonotype was counted at least ten times. This CDR3 has 16 amino acids. Trimming took 6 bases from V and 0 from J; bases not matched to a gene: 6. Per the germline V gene, CDR1 is MDHEN and CDR2 is SYDVKM. TCRdb reanalysed the RT-PCR reads using MiXCR and keeps one entry per CDR3 protein. The table lists around 9,000 distinct CDR3 sequences, about 4% of them singletons. V and J are TRBV28 and TRBJ1-3; 9 bases are shared with TRBD1. The receptor's source is a human donor who was either an allogeneic HSCT recipient or a stem cell or donor lymphocyte infusion donor (not recorded which). It is not recorded whose cells these are; they may come from a transplant donor. The source material was blood, either unsorted or a sorted T cell fraction (not recorded which). The CDR3 DNA sequence: TGTGCCAGCAGCACACAGGGGGCAGCCTCTGGAAACACCATATATTTT. This codes for CASSTQGAASGNTIYF.